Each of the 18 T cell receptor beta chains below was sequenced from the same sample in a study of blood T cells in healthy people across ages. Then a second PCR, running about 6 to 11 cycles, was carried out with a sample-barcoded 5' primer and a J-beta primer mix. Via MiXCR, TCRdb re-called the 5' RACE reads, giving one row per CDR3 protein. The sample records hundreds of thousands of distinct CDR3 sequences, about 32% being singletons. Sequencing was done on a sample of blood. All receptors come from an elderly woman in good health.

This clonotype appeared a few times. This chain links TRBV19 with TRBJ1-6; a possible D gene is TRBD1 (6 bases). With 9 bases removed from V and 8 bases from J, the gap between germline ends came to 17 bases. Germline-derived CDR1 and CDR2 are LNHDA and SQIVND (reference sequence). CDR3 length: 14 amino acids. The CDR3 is CASGTGYLDSPLHF. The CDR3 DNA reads TGTGCCAGCGGAACAGGGTATCTCGATTCACCCCTCCACTTT.

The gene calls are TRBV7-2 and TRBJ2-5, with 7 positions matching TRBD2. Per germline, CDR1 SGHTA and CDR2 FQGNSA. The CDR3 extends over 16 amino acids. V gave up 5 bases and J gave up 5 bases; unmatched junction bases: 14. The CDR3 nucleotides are TGTGCCAGCAGCCTAGAGGTCCGCGGGGGATGGGAGACCCAGTACTTC. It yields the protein CASSLEVRGGWETQYF.

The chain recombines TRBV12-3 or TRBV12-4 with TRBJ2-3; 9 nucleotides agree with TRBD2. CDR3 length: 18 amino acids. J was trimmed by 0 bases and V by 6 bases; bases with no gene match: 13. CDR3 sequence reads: CASSSSSGVLPSTDTQYF. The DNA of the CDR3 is TGTGCCAGCAGCTCTTCTAGCGGGGTCTTACCTAGCACAGATACGCAGTATTTT.

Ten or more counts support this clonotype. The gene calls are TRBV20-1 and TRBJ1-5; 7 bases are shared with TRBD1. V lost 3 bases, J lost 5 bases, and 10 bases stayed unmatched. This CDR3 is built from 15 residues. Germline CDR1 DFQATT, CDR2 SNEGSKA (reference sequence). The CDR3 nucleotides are TGCAGTGCTAGTACAGGGGCGGCTACGGATCAGCCCCAGCATTTT. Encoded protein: CSASTGAATDQPQHF.

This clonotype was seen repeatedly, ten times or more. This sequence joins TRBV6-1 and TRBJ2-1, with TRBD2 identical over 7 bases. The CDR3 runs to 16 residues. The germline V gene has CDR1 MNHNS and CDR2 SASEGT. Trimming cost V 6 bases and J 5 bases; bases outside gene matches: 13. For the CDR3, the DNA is TGTGCCAGCAGCCCACTAGCGCGTCTGATCCACAATGAGCAGTTCTTC. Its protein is CASSPLARLIHNEQFF.

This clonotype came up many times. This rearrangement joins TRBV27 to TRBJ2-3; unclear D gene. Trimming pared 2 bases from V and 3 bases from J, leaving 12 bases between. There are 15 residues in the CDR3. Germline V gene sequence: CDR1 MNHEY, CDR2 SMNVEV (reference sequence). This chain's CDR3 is CASSLTILLTDTQYF. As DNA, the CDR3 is TGTGCCAGCAGTTTAACTATCCTACTTACAGATACGCAGTATTTT.

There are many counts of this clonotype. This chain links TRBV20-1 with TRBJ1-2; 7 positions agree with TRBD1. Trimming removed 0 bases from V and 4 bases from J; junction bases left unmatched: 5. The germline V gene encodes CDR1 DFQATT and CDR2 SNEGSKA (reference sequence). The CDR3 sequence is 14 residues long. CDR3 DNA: TGCAGTGCTAGAGATAAGGGGGCGATCTATGGCTACACCTTC. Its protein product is CSARDKGAIYGYTF.

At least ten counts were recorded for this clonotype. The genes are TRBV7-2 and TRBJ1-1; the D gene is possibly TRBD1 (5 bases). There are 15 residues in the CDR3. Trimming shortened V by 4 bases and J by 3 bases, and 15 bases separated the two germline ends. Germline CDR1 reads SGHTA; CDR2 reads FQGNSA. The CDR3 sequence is CASSSPGPRHTEAFF. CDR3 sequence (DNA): TGTGCCAGCAGCTCTCCGGGACCGCGGCACACTGAAGCTTTCTTT.

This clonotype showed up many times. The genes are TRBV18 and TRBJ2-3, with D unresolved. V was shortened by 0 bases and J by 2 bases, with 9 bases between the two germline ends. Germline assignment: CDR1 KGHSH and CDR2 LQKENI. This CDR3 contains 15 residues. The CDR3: CASSPPLGYTDTQYF. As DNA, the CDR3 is TGTGCCAGCTCACCACCTTTAGGGTACACAGATACGCAGTATTTT.

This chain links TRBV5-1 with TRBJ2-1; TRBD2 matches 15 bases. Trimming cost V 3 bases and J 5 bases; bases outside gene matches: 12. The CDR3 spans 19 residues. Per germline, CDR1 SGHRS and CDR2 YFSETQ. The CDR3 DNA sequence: TGCGCCAGCAGCTCGGGACTAGCGGGAGGCATCCACCCCGACAATGAGCAGTTCTTC. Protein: CASSSGLAGGIHPDNEQFF.

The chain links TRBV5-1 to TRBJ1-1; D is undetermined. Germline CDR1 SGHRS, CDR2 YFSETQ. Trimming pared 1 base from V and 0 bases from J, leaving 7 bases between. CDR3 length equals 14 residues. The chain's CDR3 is CASSLRRVNTEAFF. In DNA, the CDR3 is TGCGCCAGCAGCTTGAGAAGGGTGAACACTGAAGCTTTCTTT.

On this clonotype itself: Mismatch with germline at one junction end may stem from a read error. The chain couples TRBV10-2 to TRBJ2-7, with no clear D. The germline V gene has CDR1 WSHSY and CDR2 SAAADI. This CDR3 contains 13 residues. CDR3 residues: CASRPVVSYEQYF. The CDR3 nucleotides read TGTGCCAGCAGACCAGTGGTCTCCTACGAGCAGTACTTC.

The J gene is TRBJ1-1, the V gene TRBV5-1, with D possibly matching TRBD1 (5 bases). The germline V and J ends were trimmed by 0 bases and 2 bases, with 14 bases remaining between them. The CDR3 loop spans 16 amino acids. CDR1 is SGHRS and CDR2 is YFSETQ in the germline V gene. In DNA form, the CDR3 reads TGCGCCAGCAGCTTGGCTGGGACGCGAATAAACACTGAAGCTTTCTTT. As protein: CASSLAGTRINTEAFF.

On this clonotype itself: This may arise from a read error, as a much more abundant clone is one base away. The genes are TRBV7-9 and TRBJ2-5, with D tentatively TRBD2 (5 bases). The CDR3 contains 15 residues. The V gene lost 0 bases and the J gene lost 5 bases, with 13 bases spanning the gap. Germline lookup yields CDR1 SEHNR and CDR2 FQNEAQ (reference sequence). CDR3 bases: TGTGCCAGCAGCTTAGCTTCTCCGGGGTTGGAGACCCAGTACTTC. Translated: CASSLASPGLETQYF.

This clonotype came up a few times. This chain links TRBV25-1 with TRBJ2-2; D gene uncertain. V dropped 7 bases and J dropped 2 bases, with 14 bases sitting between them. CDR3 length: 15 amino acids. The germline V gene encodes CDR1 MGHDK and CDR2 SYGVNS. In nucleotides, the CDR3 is TGTGCCAGCACGCCGGTCGGGCCCAACACCGGGGAGCTGTTTTTT. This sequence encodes CASTPVGPNTGELFF.

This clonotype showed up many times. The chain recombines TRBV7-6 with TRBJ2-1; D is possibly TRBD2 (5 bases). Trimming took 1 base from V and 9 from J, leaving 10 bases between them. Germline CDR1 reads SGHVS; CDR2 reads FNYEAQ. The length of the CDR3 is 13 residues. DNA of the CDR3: TGTGCCAGCAGCTTAGAGCTAGCCAGTGAGCAGTTCTTC. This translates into CASSLELASEQFF.

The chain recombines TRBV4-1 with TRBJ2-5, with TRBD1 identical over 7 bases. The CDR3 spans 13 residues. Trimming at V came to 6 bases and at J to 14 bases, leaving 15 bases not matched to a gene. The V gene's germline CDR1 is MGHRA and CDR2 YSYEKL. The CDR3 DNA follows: TGCGCCAGCAGAGCGACAGGGAAAGAGACCCCCTACTTC. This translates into CASRATGKETPYF.

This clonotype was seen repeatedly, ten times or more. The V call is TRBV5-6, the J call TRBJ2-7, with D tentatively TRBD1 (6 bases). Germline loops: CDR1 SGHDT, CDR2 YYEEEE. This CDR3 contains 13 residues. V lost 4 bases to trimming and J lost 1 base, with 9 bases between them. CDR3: CASSHQGSYEQYF. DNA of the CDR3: TGTGCCAGCAGCCACCAGGGGTCCTACGAGCAGTACTTC.